Following are 30 T cell receptor beta chains from one sample sequenced in a study of human T cells and chemical hapten exposure. The sample's time point: patch test 1, 2 weeks after DPC sensitization. Treatment defined: therapeutic diphenylcyclopropenone sensitization with weekly scalp DPC. TCRdb analysed the RACE reads with MiXCR anew, one entry per CDR3 protein. The sample has 150,000 or so distinct CDR3 sequences; more than 12% are singletons. Sequenced here: whole blood, sampled in connection with sensitization to the hapten diphenylcyclopropenone (DPC). All receptors derive from a woman aged 25 to 39 with alopecia areata. Some clones in this sample may be carry-over from other donors' samples.

This chain connects TRBV27 to TRBJ2-1, with unresolved D. Germline V gene lookup returns CDR1 MNHEY and CDR2 SMNVEV (reference sequence). The V and J ends lost 6 bases and 12 bases respectively, with 15 bases between them. This CDR3 spans 12 amino acids. CDR3 loop: CASSQGNAGQFF. DNA for the CDR3: TGTGCCAGCAGCCAAGGCAACGCAGGGCAGTTCTTC.

This clonotype was picked up a small number of times. The chain links TRBV7-3 to TRBJ1-2; 10 bases are a match to TRBD1. Trimming took 5 bases from V and 7 from J; bases not matched to a gene: 4. The CDR3 runs to 13 residues. Germline V lookup: CDR1 SGHTA, CDR2 FQGTGA. The DNA for the CDR3 is TGTGCCAGCAGCACCCGGACAGGGGGTGGCTACACCTTC. Protein: CASSTRTGGGYTF. Complete variable domain (other parts from reference TRBV7-3 and TRBJ1-2): GAGVSQTPSNKVTEKGKYVELRCDPISGHTALYWYRQSLGQGPEFLIYFQGTGAADDSGLPNDRFFAVRPEGSVSTLKIQRTERGDSAVYLCASSTRTGGGYTFGSGTRLTVV.

At least ten counts were recorded for this clonotype. The V call is TRBV20-1, the J call TRBJ1-1, with no clear D. V gave up 6 bases and J gave up 6 bases, with 11 bases separating them. This CDR3 is 11 amino acids long. From germline, CDR1 is DFQATT and CDR2 SNEGSKA (reference sequence). The CDR3 protein is CSAPVGAEAFF. CDR3 bases: TGCAGTGCCCCGGTTGGCGCTGAAGCTTTCTTT.

The rearrangement links TRBV18 to TRBJ1-4, with TRBD1 matching 7 bases. Per germline, CDR1 KGHSH and CDR2 LQKENI. The CDR3 covers 13 residues. V dropped 3 bases and J dropped 5; count of bases not matched to a gene: 0. CDR3 DNA: TGTGCCAGCTCACCGGACAGGAATGAAAAACTGTTTTTT. This codes for CASSPDRNEKLFF. Supplemented by reference TRBV18 and TRBJ1-4, the full variable domain reads NAGVMQNPRHLVRRRGQEARLRCSPMKGHSHVYWYRQLPEEGLKFMVYLQKENIIDESGMPKERFSAEFPKEGPSILRIQQVVRGDSAAYFCASSPDRNEKLFFGSGTQLSVL.

This chain uses TRBV10-3 with TRBJ2-7; D might be TRBD1 (5 bases). This CDR3 has 14 amino acids. Germline values: CDR1 ENHRY, CDR2 SYGVKD. Trimming cost V 2 bases and J 0 bases, with 8 bases left between them. The CDR3 loop reads CAISEGALSYEQYF. The DNA for the CDR3 is TGTGCCATCAGTGAGGGGGCTCTCTCCTACGAGCAGTACTTC.

V is TRBV28 and J is TRBJ1-2, with no clear D. CDR1 is MDHEN and CDR2 is SYDVKM in the germline V gene. Trimming stripped 3 bases from V and 5 bases from J, with 31 bases between. This CDR3 has 20 residues. The CDR3 DNA follows: TGTGCCAGCAGTTTTGCCGGAGTGAGACCCACCAAGGGTGGTCATTATGGCTACACCTTC. Amino acid sequence: CASSFAGVRPTKGGHYGYTF.

In this sample, this clonotype turned up a few times. The CDR3 here is CATWGGGMNTEAFF. The CDR3, as DNA: TGTGCCACCTGGGGAGGGGGCATGAACACTGAAGCTTTCTTT. This chain uses TRBV28 with TRBJ1-1, with TRBD1 matching 7 bases. J was trimmed by 0 bases and V by 10 bases; bases with no gene match: 8. The CDR3 loop spans 14 amino acids. The germline CDR1 and CDR2 sequences are MDHEN and SYDVKM.

There are a few counts of this clonotype. V usage is TRBV4-1 and J usage is TRBJ1-3; TRBD1 aligns across 10 bases. Looked up from germline, CDR1 is MGHRA and CDR2 is YSYEKL. The CDR3 consists of 18 residues. J lost 0 bases, V lost 5 bases, and 10 bases had no gene match. Written as DNA, the CDR3 is TGCGCCAGCAGCGGCGACAGGGGGCGTCGATTCTCTGGAAACACCATATATTTT. Amino acid sequence: CASSGDRGRRFSGNTIYF.

There are a few counts of this clonotype. The chain uses TRBV6-1 and TRBJ2-5; weak D call: TRBD2 (5 bases). Per germline, CDR1 MNHNS and CDR2 SASEGT. V lost 7 bases to trimming and J lost 2 bases, with 11 bases between them. This CDR3 has 13 amino acids. CDR3 bases: TGTGCCAGCACAGACTACTTTCAAGAGACCCAGTACTTC. This codes for CASTDYFQETQYF.

This clonotype occurred a few times. The chain recombines TRBV7-2 with TRBJ2-3, with no clear D. V was trimmed by 0 bases and J by 6 bases, leaving 13 bases between them. Per germline, CDR1 SGHTA and CDR2 FQGNSA. The CDR3 is 15 residues long. CDR3 in amino acids: CASSLARRNHDTQYF. The DNA for the CDR3 is TGTGCCAGCAGCTTAGCGCGGCGAAACCACGATACGCAGTATTTT.

The chain carries TRBV20-1 and TRBJ2-5; 9 positions match TRBD2. The J segment lost 0 bases and the V segment lost 0 bases, leaving 5 bases of the junction unmatched. Germline loops: CDR1 DFQATT, CDR2 SNEGSKA (reference sequence). The CDR3 is 16 amino acids. CDR3 coding DNA: TGCAGTGCTAGAGATCCCAGCGGGAGGAACCAAGAGACCCAGTACTTC. This sequence encodes CSARDPSGRNQETQYF.

This clonotype has ten or more counts. V and J are TRBV4-3 and TRBJ1-2; D is unresolved. Germline V gene data show CDR1 as LGHNA and CDR2 as YSLEER. V dropped 0 bases and J dropped 6 bases, with 14 bases sitting between them. The CDR3 totals 15 residues. DNA for the CDR3: TGCGCCAGCAGCCAAGATCGACGGCTTTTTGATGGCTACACCTTC. The encoded protein is CASSQDRRLFDGYTF.

The V call is TRBV4-3, the J call TRBJ1-2; D unresolved. CDR3 size: 14 residues. Trimming left V 1 base short and J 4 bases short, with 10 bases between. Looked up from germline, CDR1 is LGHNA and CDR2 is YSLEER. CDR3 protein: CASSQAAMGYGYTF. DNA for the CDR3: TGCGCCAGCAGCCAAGCCGCGATGGGCTATGGCTACACCTTC.

Only a few counts were recorded for this clonotype. The chain links TRBV28 to TRBJ1-2, with 8 bases lining up with TRBD1. The germline CDR1 and CDR2 sequences are MDHEN and SYDVKM. J lost 7 bases, V lost 5 bases, and 12 bases had no gene match. The CDR3 contains 15 residues. CDR3 in DNA: TGTGCCAGCAGTGACCCCAGGGGGCTGGGGGGTGGCTACACCTTC. It specifies CASSDPRGLGGGYTF.

V gene TRBV12-5 combines with J gene TRBJ1-5, with D unresolved. The length of the CDR3 is 13 residues. The V gene's germline CDR1 is LGHNT and CDR2 FRNRAP. The V gene lost 8 bases and the J gene lost 5 bases, with 13 bases spanning the gap. DNA of the CDR3: TGTGCTAGTTCCTTCAACGAGGATCAGCCCCAGCATTTT. Encoded protein: CASSFNEDQPQHF.

The rearrangement links TRBV19 to TRBJ2-5; 7 bases are shared with TRBD2. The CDR3 has 14 residues. Germline V gives CDR1 LNHDA, CDR2 SQIVND (reference sequence). V lost 4 bases to trimming and J lost 4 bases; unmatched junction nucleotides: 6. CDR3 in amino acids: CASSRRAGSETQYF. CDR3 DNA sequence: TGTGCCAGTAGTAGGCGAGCGGGATCAGAGACCCAGTACTTC.

This clonotype was seen ten or more times. This sequence joins TRBV6-2 or TRBV6-3 and TRBJ2-1, with D possibly being TRBD1 or TRBD2 (5 bases each). Germline V lookup: CDR1 MNHEY, CDR2 SVGEGT. CDR3 length: 13 amino acids. The V end lost 5 bases, the J end lost 8 bases, and 13 bases lay between the germline ends. CDR3: CASSRTQGDEQFF. As DNA, the CDR3 is TGTGCCAGCAGTCGGACTCAGGGTGATGAGCAGTTCTTC.

The rearrangement joins TRBV19 to TRBJ2-1; TRBD1 matches 8 bases. CDR1 LNHDA and CDR2 SQIVND come from the germline V gene (reference sequence). This CDR3 region has 13 residues. The ends lost 5 bases at V and 9 bases at J; junction bases unmatched: 6. This CDR3 is CASSSQGASEQFF. The CDR3 nucleotides are TGTGCCAGTAGTTCCCAGGGGGCATCTGAGCAGTTCTTC.

This clonotype was detected only a few times. This chain connects TRBV6-2 or TRBV6-3 to TRBJ1-2, with a tentative D call TRBD1 (6 bases). Germline V gives CDR1 MNHEY, CDR2 SVGEGT. This CDR3 contains 14 residues. Trimming shortened V by 7 bases and J by 4 bases, and 16 bases separated the two germline ends. The CDR3 region has the DNA TGTGCCAGCAACCAACAGCCAGGGGCCTATGGCTACACCTTC. Translation gives CASNQQPGAYGYTF.

Regarding this clonotype: One end of the junction fails to match germline, which may point to a read error. V and J are TRBV5-4 and TRBJ2-1, with no clear D. CDR3 length: 12 amino acids. Germline lookup yields CDR1 SGHNT and CDR2 YYREEE (reference sequence). CDR3 coding DNA: TGTGCCAGCAGCCCCGGGCCCGGTACTCCCCTCTTC. This translates into CASSPGPGTPLF. The complete variable domain, with remaining parts taken from reference TRBV5-4 and TRBJ2-1, reads ETGVTQSPTHLIKTRGQQVTLRCSSQSGHNTVSWYQQALGQGPQFIFQYYREEENGRGNFPPRFSGLQFPNYSSELNVNALELDDSALYLCASSPGPGTPLFGPGTRLTVL.

The chain recombines TRBV7-6 with TRBJ2-1, with TRBD2 matching over 7 bases. The germline V gene has CDR1 SGHVS and CDR2 FNYEAQ. The CDR3 consists of 17 residues. With V trimmed by 0 bases and J by 4 bases, 9 bases remained unmatched. CDR3 sequence: CASSLATASGPYNEQFF. The CDR3 DNA follows: TGTGCCAGCAGCTTAGCAACGGCTAGCGGACCATACAATGAGCAGTTCTTC. Looking up the rest from reference TRBV7-6 and TRBJ2-1 gives the full variable domain: GAGVSQSPRYKVTKRGQDVALRCDPISGHVSLYWYRQALGQGPEFLTYFNYEAQQDKSGLPNDRFSAERPEGSISTLTIQRTEQRDSAMYRCASSLATASGPYNEQFFGPGTRLTVL.

This clonotype has a handful of counts. The chain employs TRBV7-2 and TRBJ1-6; TRBD1 is a possible D gene (5 bases). CDR3 length: 14 residues. Germline V gives CDR1 SGHTA, CDR2 FQGNSA. Deletions cut 6 bases from V and 7 bases from J, with 13 bases between. In DNA form, the CDR3 reads TGTGCCAGCAGGGTGGGCAGGGAGAATTCACCCCTCCACTTT. This sequence encodes CASRVGRENSPLHF.

This clonotype was seen a handful of times. The V and J genes are TRBV28 and TRBJ1-4; possible D gene TRBD1, 5 bases. CDR3 size: 13 residues. V was cut by 6 bases and J by 8 bases, with 13 bases left in between. CDR1 is MDHEN, CDR2 SYDVKM, per germline. The CDR3 protein is CASSPGGREKLFF. Here the CDR3 DNA reads TGTGCCAGCAGCCCCGGGGGAAGGGAAAAACTGTTTTTT.

The J gene is TRBJ2-1, the V gene TRBV20-1; no firm D call. There are 15 residues in the CDR3. Looked up from germline, CDR1 is DFQATT and CDR2 is SNEGSKA (reference sequence). Trimming shortened V by 3 bases and J by 6 bases, and 18 bases separated the two germline ends. The CDR3 here is CSASPTPPQANEQFF. CDR3 sequence (DNA): TGCAGTGCTAGTCCAACTCCGCCTCAGGCCAATGAGCAGTTCTTC.

The chain couples TRBV2 to TRBJ2-2; TRBD1 aligns across 10 bases. CDR1 and CDR2 (germline): SNHLY, FYNNEI. There are 16 residues in the CDR3. J lost 5 bases, V lost 6 bases, and 9 bases had no gene match. The CDR3 sequence: CASSFGQGEGTGELFF. CDR3 nucleotide sequence: TGTGCCAGCAGCTTCGGACAGGGGGAAGGAACCGGGGAGCTGTTTTTT. The variable domain in full, completed from reference TRBV2 and TRBJ2-2, reads EPEVTQTPSHQVTQMGQEVILRCVPISNHLYFYWYRQILGQKVEFLVSFYNNEISEKSEIFDDQFSVERPDGSNFTLKIRSTKLEDSAMYFCASSFGQGEGTGELFFGEGSRLTVL.

This clonotype was counted a few times. The genes are TRBV27 and TRBJ2-1; D is unresolved. The CDR3 covers 14 residues. The V and J ends lost 6 bases and 4 bases respectively, with 13 bases between them. From germline, CDR1 is MNHEY and CDR2 SMNVEV (reference sequence). CDR3 nucleotide sequence: TGTGCCAGCAGGGGAATAGGGCTATACAATGAGCAGTTCTTC. It encodes CASRGIGLYNEQFF.

This clonotype has ten or more counts. This chain links TRBV15 with TRBJ1-4, with D perhaps TRBD1 (5 bases). In germline, CDR1 is LNHNV, CDR2 YYDKDF (reference sequence). The germline V and J ends were trimmed by 5 bases and 7 bases, with 14 bases remaining between them. This CDR3 is built from 14 residues. This CDR3 reads CATSGSRVTEKLFF. The CDR3 nucleotides read TGTGCCACCAGCGGTAGCAGGGTTACTGAAAAACTGTTTTTT.

This clonotype was counted a few times. This rearrangement joins TRBV4-3 to TRBJ2-1; 13 bases fit TRBD2. The CDR3 consists of 17 residues. V gave up 3 bases and J gave up 13 bases; unmatched junction bases: 15. Per the germline V gene, CDR1 is LGHNA and CDR2 is YSLEER. CDR3 protein: CASSQGKLAGGLSPQFF. As DNA, the CDR3 is TGCGCCAGCAGCCAGGGCAAACTAGCGGGAGGGCTCTCGCCCCAGTTCTTC.

The chain carries TRBV10-3 and TRBJ1-1, with D tentatively TRBD1 (5 bases). The V end was cut by 9 bases, the J end by 2 bases, with 13 bases between. Germline V lookup: CDR1 ENHRY, CDR2 SYGVKD. CDR3 size: 13 residues. CDR3 nucleotide sequence: TGTGCCATAGGAGACAGAGGTAACACTGAAGCTTTCTTT. This encodes CAIGDRGNTEAFF.

The rearrangement uses TRBV19 and TRBJ1-4; no reliable D call. CDR3 length equals 14 residues. Trimming took 8 bases from V and 5 from J, leaving 15 bases between them. The V gene's germline CDR1 is LNHDA and CDR2 SQIVND (reference sequence). CDR3 in amino acids: CASSRGYQNEKLFF. The DNA for the CDR3 is TGTGCCAGTTCGCGAGGGTATCAAAATGAAAAACTGTTTTTT.